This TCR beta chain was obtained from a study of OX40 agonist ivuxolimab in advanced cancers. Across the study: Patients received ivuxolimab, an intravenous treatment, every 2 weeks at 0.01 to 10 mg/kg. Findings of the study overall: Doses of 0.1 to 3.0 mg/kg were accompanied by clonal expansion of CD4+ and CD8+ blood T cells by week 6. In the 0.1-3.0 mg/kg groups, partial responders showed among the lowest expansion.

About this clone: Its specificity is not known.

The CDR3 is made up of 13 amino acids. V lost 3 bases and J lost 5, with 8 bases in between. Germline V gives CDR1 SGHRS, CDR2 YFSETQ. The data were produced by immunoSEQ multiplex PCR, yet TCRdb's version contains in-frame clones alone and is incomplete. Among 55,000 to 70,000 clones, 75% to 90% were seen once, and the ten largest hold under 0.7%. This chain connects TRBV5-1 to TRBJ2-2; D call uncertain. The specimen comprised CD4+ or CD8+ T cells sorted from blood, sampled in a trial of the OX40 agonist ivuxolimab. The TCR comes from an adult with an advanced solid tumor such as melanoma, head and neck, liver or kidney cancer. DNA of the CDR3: TGCGCCAGCAGCTCCCCCGGGACCGGGGAGCTGTTTTTT. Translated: CASSSPGTGELFF. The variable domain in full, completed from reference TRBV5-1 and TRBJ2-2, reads KAGVTQTPRYLIKTRGQQVTLSCSPISGHRSVSWYQQTPGQGLQFLFEYFSETQRNKGNFPGRFSGRQFSNSRSEMNVSTLELGDSALYLCASSSPGTGELFFGEGSRLTVL.